The TCR beta chain described here comes from a study of blood T cell repertoires in COVID-19. Study as a whole: Acute and convalescent COVID-19 specimens originated in the United States, Italy and Spain.

Data came from immunoSEQ multiplex PCR; TCRdb stores just in-frame clones and leaves some out. The table records just over 350,000 clones, less than 90% of them present only once. The junction had 5 bases not matched to a gene; V was cut back by 2 bases and J by 8 bases. The CDR3 length is 16 residues. Germline CDR1 SGHAT, CDR2 FQNNGV. Input material: peripheral blood. This rearrangement joins TRBV11-2 to TRBJ2-1; TRBD2 matches at 14 bases. The source of this sequence is a woman aged 60-70 years with COVID-19, enrolled during active disease. The CDR3 here is CASSLKRTSGGYEQFF. CDR3 DNA: TGTGCCAGCAGCTTAAAGCGGACTAGCGGGGGGTATGAGCAGTTCTTC.